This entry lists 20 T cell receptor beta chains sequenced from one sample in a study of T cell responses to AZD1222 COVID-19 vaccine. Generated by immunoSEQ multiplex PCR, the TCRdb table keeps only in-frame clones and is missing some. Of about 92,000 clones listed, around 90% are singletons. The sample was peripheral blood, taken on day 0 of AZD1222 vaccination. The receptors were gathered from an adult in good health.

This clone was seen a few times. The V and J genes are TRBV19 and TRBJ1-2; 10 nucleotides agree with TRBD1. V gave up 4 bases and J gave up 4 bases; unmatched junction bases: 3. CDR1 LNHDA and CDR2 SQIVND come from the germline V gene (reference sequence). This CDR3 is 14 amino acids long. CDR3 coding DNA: TGTGCCAGTAGTACGACAGGGGGCCCCTATGGCTACACCTTC. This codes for CASSTTGGPYGYTF.

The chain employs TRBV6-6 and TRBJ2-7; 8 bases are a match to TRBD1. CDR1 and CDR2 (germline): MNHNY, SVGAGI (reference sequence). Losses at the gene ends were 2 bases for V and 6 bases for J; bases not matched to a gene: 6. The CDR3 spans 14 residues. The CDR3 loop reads CASSYGQGSGEQYF. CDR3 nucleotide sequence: TGTGCCAGCAGTTACGGACAGGGTTCTGGCGAGCAGTACTTC.

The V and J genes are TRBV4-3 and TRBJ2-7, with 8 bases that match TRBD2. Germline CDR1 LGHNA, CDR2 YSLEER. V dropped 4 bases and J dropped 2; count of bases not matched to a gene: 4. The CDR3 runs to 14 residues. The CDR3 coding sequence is TGCGCCAGCAGCCCCCAAGCGGGAGCCTACGAGCAGTACTTC. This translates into CASSPQAGAYEQYF.

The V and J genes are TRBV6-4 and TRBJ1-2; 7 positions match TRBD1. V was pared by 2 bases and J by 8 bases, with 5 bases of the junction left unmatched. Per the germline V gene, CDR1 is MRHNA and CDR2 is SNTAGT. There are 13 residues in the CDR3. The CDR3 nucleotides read TGTGCCAGCAGTGACGACAGGGCGAACGGCTACACCTTC. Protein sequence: CASSDDRANGYTF.

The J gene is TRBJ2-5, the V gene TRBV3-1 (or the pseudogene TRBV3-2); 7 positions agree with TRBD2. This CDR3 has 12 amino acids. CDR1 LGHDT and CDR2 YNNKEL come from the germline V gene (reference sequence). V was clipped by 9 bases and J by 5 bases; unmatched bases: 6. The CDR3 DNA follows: TGTGCCAGTGGACTAGACCGGGAGACCCAGTACTTC. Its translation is CASGLDRETQYF.

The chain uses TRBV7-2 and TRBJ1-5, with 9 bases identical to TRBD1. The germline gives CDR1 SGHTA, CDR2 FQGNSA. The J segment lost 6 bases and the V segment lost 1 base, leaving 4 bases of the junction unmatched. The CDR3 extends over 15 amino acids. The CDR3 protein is CASSLGDRESQPQHF. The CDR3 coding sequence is TGTGCCAGCAGCTTAGGGGACAGGGAGAGTCAGCCCCAGCATTTT.

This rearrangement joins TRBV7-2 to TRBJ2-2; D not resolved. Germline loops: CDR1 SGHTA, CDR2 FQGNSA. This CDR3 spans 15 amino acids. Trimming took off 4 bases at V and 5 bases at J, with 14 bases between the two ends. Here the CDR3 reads CASSSSPSRTGELFF. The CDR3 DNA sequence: TGTGCCAGCAGCTCAAGTCCGAGTAGGACCGGGGAGCTGTTTTTT.

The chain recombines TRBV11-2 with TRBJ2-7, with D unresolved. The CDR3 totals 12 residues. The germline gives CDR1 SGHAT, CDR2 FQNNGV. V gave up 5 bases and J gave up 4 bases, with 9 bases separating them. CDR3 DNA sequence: TGTGCCAGCAGCAAAGACTGGTACGAGCAGTACTTC. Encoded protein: CASSKDWYEQYF. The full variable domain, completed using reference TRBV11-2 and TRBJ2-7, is EAGVAQSPRYKIIEKRQSVAFWCNPISGHATLYWYQQILGQGPKLLIQFQNNGVVDDSQLPKDRFSAERLKGVDSTLKIQPAKLEDSAVYLCASSKDWYEQYFGPGTRLTVT.

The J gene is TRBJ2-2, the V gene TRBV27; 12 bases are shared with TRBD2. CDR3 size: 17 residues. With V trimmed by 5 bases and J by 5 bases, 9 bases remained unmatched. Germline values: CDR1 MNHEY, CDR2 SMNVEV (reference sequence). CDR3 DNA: TGTGCCAGCAGTCCGCGCGCTAGCGGGAGGGGGACCGGGGAGCTGTTTTTT. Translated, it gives CASSPRASGRGTGELFF.

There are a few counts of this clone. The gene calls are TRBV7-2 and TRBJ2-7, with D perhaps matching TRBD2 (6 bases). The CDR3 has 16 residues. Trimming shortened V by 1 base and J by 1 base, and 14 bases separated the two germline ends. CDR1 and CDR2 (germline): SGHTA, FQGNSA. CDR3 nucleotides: TGTGCCAGCAGCTTAGGGGGGACTGGAACTTCCTACGAGCAGTACTTC. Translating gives CASSLGGTGTSYEQYF. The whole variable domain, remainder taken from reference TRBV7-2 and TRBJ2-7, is GAGVSQSPSNKVTEKGKDVELRCDPISGHTALYWYRQSLGQGLEFLIYFQGNSAPDKSGLPSDRFSAERTGGSVSTLTIQRTQQEDSAVYLCASSLGGTGTSYEQYFGPGTRLTVT.

CDR3 coding DNA: TGTGCCAGCAGCTTAAGTGGGAAAAGCGGGAGCAGCACAGATACGCAGTATTTT. This encodes CASSLSGKSGSSTDTQYF. The genes are TRBV7-2 and TRBJ2-3, with 8 bases aligning to TRBD2. The germline V gene encodes CDR1 SGHTA and CDR2 FQGNSA. V gave up 2 bases and J gave up 0 bases; unmatched junction bases: 10. This CDR3 spans 18 amino acids.

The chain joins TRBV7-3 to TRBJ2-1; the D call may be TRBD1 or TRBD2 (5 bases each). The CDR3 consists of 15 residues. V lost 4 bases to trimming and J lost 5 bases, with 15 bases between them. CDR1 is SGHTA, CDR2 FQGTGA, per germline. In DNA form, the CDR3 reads TGTGCCAGCAGCTCCGGGACGTCGGCCCACAATGAGCAGTTCTTC. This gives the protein CASSSGTSAHNEQFF. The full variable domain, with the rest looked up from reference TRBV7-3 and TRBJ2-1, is GAGVSQTPSNKVTEKGKYVELRCDPISGHTALYWYRQSLGQGPEFLIYFQGTGAADDSGLPNDRFFAVRPEGSVSTLKIQRTERGDSAVYLCASSSGTSAHNEQFFGPGTRLTVL.

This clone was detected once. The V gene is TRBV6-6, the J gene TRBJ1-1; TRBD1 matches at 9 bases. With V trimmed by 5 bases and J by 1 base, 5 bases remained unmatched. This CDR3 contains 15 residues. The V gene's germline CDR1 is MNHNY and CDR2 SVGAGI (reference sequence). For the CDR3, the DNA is TGTGCCAGCAGTAGCACAGGGGGCAAGAACACTGAAGCTTTCTTT. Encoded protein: CASSSTGGKNTEAFF.

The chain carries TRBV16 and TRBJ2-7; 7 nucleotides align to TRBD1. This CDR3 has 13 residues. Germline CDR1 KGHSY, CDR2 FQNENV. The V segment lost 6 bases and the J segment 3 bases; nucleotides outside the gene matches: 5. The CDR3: CASRQTGSYEQYF. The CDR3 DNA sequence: TGTGCCAGCAGACAGACAGGGAGCTACGAGCAGTACTTC. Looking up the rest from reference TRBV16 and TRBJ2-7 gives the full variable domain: GEEVAQTPKHLVRGEGQKAKLYCAPIKGHSYVFWYQQVLKNEFKFLISFQNENVFDETGMPKERFSAKCLPNSPCSLEIQATKLEDSAVYFCASRQTGSYEQYFGPGTRLTVT.

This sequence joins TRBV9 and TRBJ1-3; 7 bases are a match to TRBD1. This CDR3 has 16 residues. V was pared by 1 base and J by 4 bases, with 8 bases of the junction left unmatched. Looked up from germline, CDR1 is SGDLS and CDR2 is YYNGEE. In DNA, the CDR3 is TGTGCCAGCAGCGTAATCCCAACAGGGGCCGGAAACACCATATATTTT. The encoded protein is CASSVIPTGAGNTIYF.

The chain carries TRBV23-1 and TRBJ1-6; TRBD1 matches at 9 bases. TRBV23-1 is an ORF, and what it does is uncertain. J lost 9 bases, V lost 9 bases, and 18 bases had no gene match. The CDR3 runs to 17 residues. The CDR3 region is CARTPGQGCNLCSPLHF. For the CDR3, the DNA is TGCGCCAGGACTCCGGGACAGGGATGTAATTTGTGTTCACCCCTCCACTTT.

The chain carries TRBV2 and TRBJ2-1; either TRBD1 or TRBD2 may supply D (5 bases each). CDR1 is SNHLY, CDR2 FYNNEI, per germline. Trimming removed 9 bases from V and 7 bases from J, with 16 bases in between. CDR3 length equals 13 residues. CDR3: CARATNEGNEQFF. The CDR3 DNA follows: TGTGCCAGGGCGACCAACGAGGGGAATGAGCAGTTCTTC.

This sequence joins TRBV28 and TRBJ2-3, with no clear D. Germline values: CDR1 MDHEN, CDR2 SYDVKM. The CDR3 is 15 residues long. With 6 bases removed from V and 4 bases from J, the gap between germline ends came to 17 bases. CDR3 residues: CASSSTSLSPDTQYF. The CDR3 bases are TGTGCCAGCAGCTCCACCTCCCTGTCCCCAGATACGCAGTATTTT.

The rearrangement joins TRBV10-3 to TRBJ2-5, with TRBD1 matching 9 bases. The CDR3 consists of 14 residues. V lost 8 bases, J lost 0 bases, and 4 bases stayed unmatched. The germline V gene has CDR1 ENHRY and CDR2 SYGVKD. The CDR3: CAIADRGYQETQYF. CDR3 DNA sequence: TGTGCCATCGCGGACAGGGGCTACCAAGAGACCCAGTACTTC.

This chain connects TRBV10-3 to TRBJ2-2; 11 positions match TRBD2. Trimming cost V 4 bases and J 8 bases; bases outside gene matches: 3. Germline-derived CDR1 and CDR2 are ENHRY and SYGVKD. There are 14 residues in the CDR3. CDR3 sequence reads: CAISALAGGGELFF. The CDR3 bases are TGTGCCATCAGTGCGCTAGCGGGGGGAGGGGAGCTGTTTTTT.